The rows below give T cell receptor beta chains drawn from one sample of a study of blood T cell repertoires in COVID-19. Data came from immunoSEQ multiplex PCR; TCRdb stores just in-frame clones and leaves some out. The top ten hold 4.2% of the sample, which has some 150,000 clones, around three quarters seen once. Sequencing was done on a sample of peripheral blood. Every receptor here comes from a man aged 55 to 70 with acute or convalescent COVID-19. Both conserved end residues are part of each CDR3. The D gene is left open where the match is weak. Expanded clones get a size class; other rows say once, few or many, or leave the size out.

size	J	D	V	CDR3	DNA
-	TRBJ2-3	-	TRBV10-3	CAISAQSDTQYF	TGTGCCATCAGCGCACAGTCAGATACGCAGTATTTT
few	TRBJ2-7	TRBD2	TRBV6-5	CASASGRGREQYF	TGTGCCAGCGCTAGCGGGAGGGGTCGCGAGCAGTACTTC
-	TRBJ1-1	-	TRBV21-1	CASGHRNTEAFF	TGTGCCAGCGGACACAGAAACACTGAAGCTTTCTTT
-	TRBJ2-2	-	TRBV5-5	CASSPGSSRAGELFF	TGTGCCAGCAGCCCCGGGTCTTCCAGGGCCGGGGAGCTGTTTTTT
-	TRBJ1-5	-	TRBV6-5	CASSSSPLGNQPQHF	TGTGCCAGCAGTTCGAGCCCCCTTGGCAATCAGCCCCAGCATTTT
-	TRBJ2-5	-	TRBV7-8	CASSSGARGPRETQYF	TGTGCCAGCAGCTCAGGGGCCCGGGGCCCACGAGAGACCCAGTACTTC
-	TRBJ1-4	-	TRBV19	CASSESSTNEKLFF	TGTGCCAGTAGTGAGAGCTCAACTAATGAAAAACTGTTTTTT
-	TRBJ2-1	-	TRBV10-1	CASSENHRASFF	TGCGCCAGCAGTGAGAATCACCGCGCATCGTTCTTC
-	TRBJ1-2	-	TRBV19	CATAGRNFNYGYTF	TGTGCCACTGCGGGCAGGAACTTTAACTATGGCTACACCTTC
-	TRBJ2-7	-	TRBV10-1	CASSGGSGAGPGYEQYF	TGCGCCAGCAGTGGGGGTAGTGGGGCAGGTCCGGGCTACGAGCAGTACTTC
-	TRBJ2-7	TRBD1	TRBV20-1	CSASPGTGADEQYF	TGCAGTGCTAGTCCCGGGACAGGGGCGGACGAGCAGTACTTC
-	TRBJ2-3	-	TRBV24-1	CATSDLVTDTQYF	TGTGCCACCAGTGATCTAGTCACAGATACGCAGTATTTT
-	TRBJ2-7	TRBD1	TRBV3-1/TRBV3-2	CASSPGTGGREQYF	TGTGCCAGCAGCCCCGGGACAGGGGGCAGAGAGCAGTACTTC
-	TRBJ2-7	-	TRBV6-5	CASSQQALGQGEQYF	TGTGCCAGCAGTCAACAGGCTTTGGGTCAAGGCGAGCAGTACTTC
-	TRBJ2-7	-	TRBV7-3	CASSLIPGDDEQYF	TGTGCCAGCAGCTTAATCCCAGGGGACGACGAGCAGTACTTC
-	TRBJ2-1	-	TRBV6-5	CASSWGYSANEQFF	TGTGCCAGCAGTTGGGGTTATAGCGCCAATGAGCAGTTCTTC
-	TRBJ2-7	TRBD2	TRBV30	CAWRGIAGGSSYEQYF	TGTGCCTGGAGGGGGATAGCGGGAGGGAGCTCCTACGAGCAGTACTTC
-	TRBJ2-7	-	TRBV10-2	CASSEPSGFSYEQYF	TGCGCCAGCAGTGAGCCATCAGGCTTTTCCTACGAGCAGTACTTC
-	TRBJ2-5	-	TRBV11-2	CASSYSEVVETQYF	TGTGCCAGCAGTTACTCTGAAGTGGTAGAGACCCAGTACTTC
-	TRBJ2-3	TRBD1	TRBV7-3	CASSSEGATDTQYF	TGTGCCAGCAGCTCAGAGGGGGCCACAGATACGCAGTATTTT
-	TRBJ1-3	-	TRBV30	CAWSTSGNTIYF	TGTGCCTGGAGTACGAGTGGAAACACCATATATTTT
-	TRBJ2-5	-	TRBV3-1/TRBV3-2	CASSRKGRSGSRETQYF	TGTGCCAGCAGCCGAAAGGGGCGCAGTGGGTCCAGGGAGACCCAGTACTTC
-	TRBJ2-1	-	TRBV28	CASSWDVRGFQFF	TGTGCCAGCAGTTGGGATGTTCGGGGGTTTCAGTTCTTC
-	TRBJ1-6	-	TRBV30	CAWSVSGSRSPLHF	TGTGCCTGGAGTGTATCCGGGAGTCGTTCACCCCTCCACTTT
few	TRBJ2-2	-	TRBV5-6	CASSLQNTGELFF	TGTGCCAGCAGCTTACAGAACACCGGGGAGCTGTTTTTT
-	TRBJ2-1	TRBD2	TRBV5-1	CASRSPGLAGGPNEQFF	TGCGCCAGCAGATCCCCGGGACTAGCGGGAGGACCCAATGAGCAGTTCTTC
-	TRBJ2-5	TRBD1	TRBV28	CASNRQGEGETQYF	TGTGCCAGCAATAGACAGGGGGAGGGAGAGACCCAGTACTTC
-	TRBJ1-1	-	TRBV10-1	CASTFALNTEAFF	TGCGCCAGCACGTTTGCGTTGAACACTGAAGCTTTCTTT
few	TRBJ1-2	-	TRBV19	CASRRIGAAYGYTF	TGTGCCAGTAGGCGTATTGGGGCGGCCTATGGCTACACCTTC
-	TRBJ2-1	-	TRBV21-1	CASSKSAGPGEQFF	TGTGCCAGCAGCAAATCAGCAGGGCCTGGTGAGCAGTTCTTC
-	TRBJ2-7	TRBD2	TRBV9	CASSVGASGGYEQYF	TGTGCCAGCAGCGTAGGGGCTAGCGGGGGCTACGAGCAGTACTTC
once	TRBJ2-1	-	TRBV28	CASSFQAGGRKLFNEQFF	TGTGCCAGCAGTTTCCAAGCGGGCGGGCGGAAATTGTTCAATGAGCAGTTCTTC
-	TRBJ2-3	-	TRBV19	CASSINSETYIDTQYF	TGTGCCAGTAGTATCAATAGCGAGACCTACATAGATACGCAGTATTTT
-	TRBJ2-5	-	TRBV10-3	CATSSKGGGPQETQYF	TGTGCCACCTCCTCAAAGGGGGGAGGGCCCCAAGAGACCCAGTACTTC
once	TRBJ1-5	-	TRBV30	CAWSVQATQPQHF	TGTGCCTGGAGTGTGCAGGCCACTCAGCCCCAGCATTTT
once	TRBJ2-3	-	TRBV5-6	CASSLGLTLDTQYF	TGTGCCAGCAGCTTGGGGCTGACACTGGATACGCAGTATTTT
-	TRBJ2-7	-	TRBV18	CASSPSQGSEQYF	TGTGCCAGCTCACCCTCACAGGGCAGCGAGCAGTACTTC
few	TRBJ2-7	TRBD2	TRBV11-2	CASSLAGGLAGAYEQYF	TGTGCCAGCAGCTTAGCGGGTGGATTAGCGGGAGCTTACGAGCAGTACTTC
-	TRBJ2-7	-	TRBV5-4	CASSQQGSSYEQYF	TGTGCCAGCAGCCAGCAGGGCAGCTCCTACGAGCAGTACTTC
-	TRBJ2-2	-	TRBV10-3	CATDRTNTGELFF	TGTGCCACCGACAGGACGAACACCGGGGAGCTGTTTTTT
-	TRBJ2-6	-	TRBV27	CASSFSSGANVLTF	TGTGCCAGCAGTTTCAGCTCTGGGGCCAACGTCCTGACTTTC
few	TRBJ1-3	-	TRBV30	CAWSAGASGNTIYF	TGTGCCTGGTCTGCAGGGGCATCTGGAAACACCATATATTTT
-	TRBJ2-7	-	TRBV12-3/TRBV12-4	CASSPRGVEQYF	TGTGCCAGCAGTCCCCGCGGGGTCGAGCAGTACTTC
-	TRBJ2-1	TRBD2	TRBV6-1	CASSAFLAGDRNEQFF	TGTGCCAGCAGTGCCTTTCTAGCGGGAGATCGGAATGAGCAGTTCTTC
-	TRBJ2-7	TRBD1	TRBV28	CASRKLPGQGPREQYF	TGTGCCAGTAGAAAGCTTCCGGGACAGGGTCCGCGCGAGCAGTACTTC
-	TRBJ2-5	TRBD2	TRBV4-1	CASSQGRSGSGQETQYF	TGCGCCAGCAGCCAAGGGAGAAGCGGGAGTGGGCAAGAGACCCAGTACTTC
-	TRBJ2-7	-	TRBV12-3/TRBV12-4	CASSSFGLGEQYF	TGTGCCAGCAGTTCATTTGGCCTTGGCGAGCAGTACTTC
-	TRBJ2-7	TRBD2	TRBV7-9	CASSSGGLYEQYF	TGTGCCAGCAGCTCGGGGGGGTTGTACGAGCAGTACTTC
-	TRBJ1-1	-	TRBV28	CATHSNTEAFF	TGTGCCACCCACTCGAACACTGAAGCTTTCTTT
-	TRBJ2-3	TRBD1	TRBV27	CASRIQGGGDTQYF	TGTGCCAGCAGAATACAGGGGGGTGGAGATACGCAGTATTTT
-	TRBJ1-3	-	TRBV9	CASSVGGTGSGNTIYF	TGTGCCAGCAGCGTAGGAGGTACAGGGTCTGGAAACACCATATATTTT
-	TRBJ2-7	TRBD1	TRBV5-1	CASTLSGTGGYEQYF	TGCGCCAGCACGCTTTCCGGGACAGGGGGCTACGAGCAGTACTTC
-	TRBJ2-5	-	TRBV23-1	CASSHRLEETQYF	TGCGCCAGCAGTCACAGGCTGGAAGAGACCCAGTACTTC
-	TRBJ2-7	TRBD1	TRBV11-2	CASSTWDRGYEQYF	TGTGCCAGCAGCACCTGGGACAGGGGCTACGAGCAGTACTTC
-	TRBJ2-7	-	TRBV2	CASSVLGGPPYEQYF	TGTGCCAGCAGTGTCCTCGGGGGGCCACCCTACGAGCAGTACTTC